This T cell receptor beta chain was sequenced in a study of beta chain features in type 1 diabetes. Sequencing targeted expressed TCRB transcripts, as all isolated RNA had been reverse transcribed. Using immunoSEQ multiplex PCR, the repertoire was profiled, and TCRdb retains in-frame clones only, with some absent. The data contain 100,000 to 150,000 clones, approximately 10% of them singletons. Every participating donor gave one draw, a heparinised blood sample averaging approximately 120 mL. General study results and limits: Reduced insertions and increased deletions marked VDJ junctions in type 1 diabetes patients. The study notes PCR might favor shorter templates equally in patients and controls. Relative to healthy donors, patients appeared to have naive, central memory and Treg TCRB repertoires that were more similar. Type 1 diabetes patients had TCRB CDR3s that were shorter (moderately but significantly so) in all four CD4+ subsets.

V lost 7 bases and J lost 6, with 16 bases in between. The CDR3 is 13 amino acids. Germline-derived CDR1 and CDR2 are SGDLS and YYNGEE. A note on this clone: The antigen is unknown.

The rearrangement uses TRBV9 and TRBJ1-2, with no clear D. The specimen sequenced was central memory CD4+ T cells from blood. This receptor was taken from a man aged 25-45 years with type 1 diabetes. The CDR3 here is CASSSSRFDGYTF. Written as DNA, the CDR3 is TGTGCCAGCTCATCGTCGAGATTTGATGGCTACACCTTC.